Presented here are 14 T cell receptor beta chains from one specimen sequenced in a study of blood T cells in healthy people across ages. Together with a sample-barcoded 5' primer, a J-beta primer mix was included in a second PCR lasting about 7 to 11 cycles. MiXCR, run by TCRdb on the 5' RACE reads, gives a single entry per CDR3 protein. The sample contains around 1,800,000 distinct CDR3 sequences, about two fifths of which appear only once. Specimen: blood. All receptors derive from a human donor in good health.

This clonotype came up many times. The chain links TRBV18 to TRBJ1-2, with D uncertain. The CDR3 extends over 14 amino acids. Trimming cost V 0 bases and J 3 bases, with 8 bases left between them. Looked up from germline, CDR1 is KGHSH and CDR2 is LQKENI. CDR3 sequence reads: CASSPPRLDYGYTF. The CDR3 region has the DNA TGTGCCAGCTCACCACCGAGGTTAGACTATGGCTACACCTTC.

In the case of this clonotype: The junction differs from germline at one of its ends, possibly a read error. This rearrangement joins TRBV4-2 to TRBJ1-1, with D uncertain. This CDR3 comprises 13 residues. Per germline, CDR1 LGHNA and CDR2 YNFKEQ. The CDR3 sequence: CAGSRDLGTEAFF. The CDR3 DNA is TGTGCCGGCAGCCGAGATCTTGGTACTGAAGCTTTCTTT.

This clonotype was recorded a few times. This chain joins TRBV15 and TRBJ2-4; D is perhaps TRBD2 (6 bases). Germline V gives CDR1 LNHNV, CDR2 YYDKDF (reference sequence). V was trimmed by 5 bases and J by 13 bases, leaving 15 bases between them. This CDR3 has 12 residues. The CDR3 here is CATSRPGREQYF. The DNA of the CDR3 is TGTGCCACCAGCCGACCGGGACGGGAGCAGTACTTC.

J is TRBJ2-1 and V is TRBV11-2; 11 nucleotides line up with TRBD1. CDR3 length equals 16 residues. The germline gives CDR1 SGHAT, CDR2 FQNNGV. Losses at the gene ends were 5 bases for V and 10 bases for J; bases not matched to a gene: 13. The CDR3 spells CASSQGLGQGAREQFF. The CDR3 DNA follows: TGTGCCAGCAGCCAAGGGCTTGGACAGGGGGCGCGGGAGCAGTTCTTC.

The V call is TRBV6-6, the J call TRBJ2-5; 8 nucleotides agree with TRBD2. This CDR3 has 13 amino acids. Germline CDR1 MNHNY, CDR2 SVGAGI (reference sequence). After removal of 10 bases from V and 1 base from J, the junction contained 5 bases not matched to a gene. CDR3 in amino acids: CATKSGGQETQYF. CDR3 nucleotide sequence: TGTGCCACGAAGAGCGGGGGCCAAGAGACCCAGTACTTC.

This chain joins TRBV20-1 and TRBJ2-3, with D possibly TRBD2 on 7 matching bases. The germline gives CDR1 DFQATT, CDR2 SNEGSKA (reference sequence). V lost 3 bases and J lost 3, with 19 bases in between. There are 16 residues in the CDR3. The CDR3 is CSASRDGGPVTDTQYF. For the CDR3, the DNA is TGCAGTGCTAGTCGTGACGGGGGGCCAGTAACAGATACGCAGTATTTT.

This clonotype was observed a few times. The CDR3 region is CASSESEGTSASYEQYF. The CDR3 nucleotides read TGTGCCAGCAGTGAATCGGAGGGGACTAGCGCCTCCTACGAGCAGTACTTC. This chain joins TRBV2 and TRBJ2-7, with TRBD2 matching 10 bases. The CDR3 extends over 17 amino acids. Germline V gene sequence: CDR1 SNHLY, CDR2 FYNNEI. V was pared by 2 bases and J by 0 bases, with 7 bases of the junction left unmatched.

The chain employs TRBV11-2 and TRBJ2-5; D is perhaps TRBD2 (5 bases). The CDR3 sequence is 14 residues long. The V end was cut by 5 bases, the J end by 5 bases, with 15 bases between. Germline assignment: CDR1 SGHAT and CDR2 FQNNGV. The CDR3 region has the DNA TGTGCCAGCAGCCCCCCACTAGTTATCGAGACCCAGTACTTC. Amino acid sequence: CASSPPLVIETQYF.

Details on this clonotype: Possible read error: a much larger clone is one base away. V is TRBV29-1 and J is TRBJ2-4, with 8 bases matching TRBD2. The DNA end favors TRBJ2-7, so the J call may be wrong. Germline V lookup: CDR1 SQVTM, CDR2 ANQGSEA. The CDR3 is made up of 15 amino acids. CDR3 nucleotide sequence: TGCAGCGTTTCGGGCGGGCAGGGACTAGGCTACGAGCAGTACGTC. Translation: CSVSGGQGLGYEQYV.

This clonotype was seen only a few times. The V gene is TRBV10-2, the J gene TRBJ2-3; D gene ambiguous. CDR1 WSHSY and CDR2 SAAADI come from the germline V gene. The CDR3 is made up of 14 amino acids. Trimming removed 7 bases from V and 1 base from J, with 12 bases in between. The CDR3 region is CASTTSLGTDTQYF. CDR3 DNA sequence: TGCGCCAGCACGACAAGTTTAGGCACAGATACGCAGTATTTT.

This sequence joins TRBV20-1 and TRBJ2-2; D may be TRBD1 or TRBD2 (5 bases each). CDR3 length: 16 amino acids. The V end was cut by 0 bases, the J end by 0 bases, with 11 bases between. The germline gives CDR1 DFQATT, CDR2 SNEGSKA (reference sequence). The CDR3 DNA sequence: TGCAGTGCTAGAGATATGGGGGTAACGAACACCGGGGAGCTGTTTTTT. Translating it yields CSARDMGVTNTGELFF.

A few counts support this clonotype. The chain has TRBV9 and TRBJ1-2; D uncertain. The CDR3 has 14 amino acids. Per the germline V gene, CDR1 is SGDLS and CDR2 is YYNGEE. V dropped 0 bases and J dropped 4 bases, with 10 bases sitting between them. In DNA, the CDR3 is TGTGCCAGCAGCGTAGCTACTAGAGGCTATGGCTACACCTTC. This gives the protein CASSVATRGYGYTF.

The CDR3 here is CASGTGFGNTIYF. The CDR3 DNA is TGTGCCAGCGGGACAGGGTTTGGAAACACCATATATTTT. The rearrangement links TRBV2 to TRBJ1-3; 9 nucleotides agree with TRBD1. Germline V gene data show CDR1 as SNHLY and CDR2 as FYNNEI. Unmatched junction bases numbered 2, after V lost 8 bases and J lost 3 bases. The CDR3 has 13 residues.

This clonotype was seen ten or more times. The chain couples TRBV12-3 or TRBV12-4 to TRBJ2-7; the D is unclear. This CDR3 has 13 residues. Trimming stripped 7 bases from V and 2 bases from J, with 12 bases between. The CDR3 spells CASTVGGTYEQYF. CDR3 nucleotides: TGTGCCAGCACCGTGGGCGGAACCTACGAGCAGTACTTC.